Detailed here is one TCR beta chain. In the authors' workflow: For nucleated cells, counts were estimated from reference gene primer amplification. The protocol was immunoSEQ multiplex PCR, while the TCRdb copy is restricted to in-frame clones and leaves out a portion. The V and J calls and clone size come from that table; D and trimming were worked out from the DNA. The sample lists roughly 100,000 clones; about 88% were seen once. This CDR3 region has 14 residues. Trimming took off 0 bases at V and 2 bases at J, with 7 bases between the two ends. The V gene's germline CDR1 is SEHNR and CDR2 FQNEAQ (reference sequence). These data originate in a study of blood T cell repertoires in COVID-19. Study-level background: The United States, Italy and Spain supplied acute and convalescent COVID-19 samples. Sources were T cells, B-cell-depleted T cells, or PBMCs; the material itself was cDNA or gDNA.

The chain recombines TRBV7-9 with TRBJ2-5, with D possibly TRBD2 on 5 matching bases. The sample consisted of peripheral blood. The TCR comes from a man between 50 and 59 years old with active or convalescent COVID-19. The CDR3 is CASSLARDQETQYF. In DNA, the CDR3 is TGTGCCAGCAGCTTAGCTCGGGATCAAGAGACCCAGTACTTC.